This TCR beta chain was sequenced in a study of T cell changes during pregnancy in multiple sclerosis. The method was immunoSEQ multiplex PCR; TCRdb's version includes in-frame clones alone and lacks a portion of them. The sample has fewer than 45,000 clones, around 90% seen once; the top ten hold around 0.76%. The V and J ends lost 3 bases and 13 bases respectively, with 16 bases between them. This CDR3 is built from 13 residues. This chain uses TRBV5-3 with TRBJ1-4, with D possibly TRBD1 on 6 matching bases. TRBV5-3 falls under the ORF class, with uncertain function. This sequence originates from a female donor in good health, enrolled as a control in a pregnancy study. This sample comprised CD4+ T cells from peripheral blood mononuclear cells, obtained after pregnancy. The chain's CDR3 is CARSSLITGRLFF. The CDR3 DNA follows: TGTGCCAGAAGCTCACTTATTACAGGGAGACTGTTTTTT.